This passage covers 2 T cell receptor beta chains from one sample sequenced in a study of shared clonotypes between healthy human individuals. Produced via immunoSEQ multiplex PCR; TCRdb's table is partial and in-frame only. The sample records about 460,000 clones, roughly three quarters being singletons. Material for sequencing was PBMCs. The receptors were gathered from a woman in her 40s in good health. Some clones in this sample may be carry-over from other donors' samples.

V usage is TRBV5-4 and J usage is TRBJ2-7; 7 nucleotides align to TRBD2. V shed 7 bases and J 4 bases; nucleotides not matched to a gene: 17. Looked up from germline, CDR1 is SGHNT and CDR2 is YYREEE (reference sequence). This CDR3 is 16 amino acids long. The CDR3 nucleotides read TGTGCCAGCTCCCAGGGAGGGAGGGCTAGGATTTACGAGCAGTACTTC. It is translated as CASSQGGRARIYEQYF.

A word on this clone: A read error is possible here, since a much larger clone lies one base away. This CDR3 is also generated by other DNA sequences in the sample. The chain recombines TRBV7-9 with TRBJ1-1; D might be TRBD1 (5 bases). CDR3 size: 15 residues. Looked up from germline, CDR1 is SEHNR and CDR2 is FQNEAQ (reference sequence). The CDR3 DNA reads as TGTGCCAGCAGCGGACAAAGATCAGGGAACACTGAGGCTTTCTTT. Its translation is CASSGQRSGNTEAFF.